This T cell receptor (beta chain) was captured in a study of T cell repertoires in cytomegalovirus infection. Across the study: The authors used CMV epitopes that were HLA-C-restricted (recently identified) and HLA-B-restricted (well studied). CMV infection together with matching HLA type was indicated by public TCR beta signatures. Study-level results: Within the response measured ex vivo, HLA-C-restricted CMV-specific TCR beta clonotypes were dominant. Cumulative public TCR beta family frequency identified carriers of CMV plus the relevant HLA.

Comment on this clonotype: Its antigen is not known.

Via MiXCR, TCRdb re-called the reads, giving one row per CDR3 protein. The sample lists more than 55,000 distinct CDR3 sequences, 20% to 25% occurring once. This CDR3 has 15 residues. The V and J ends lost 5 bases and 5 bases respectively, with 16 bases between them. Per the germline V gene, CDR1 is LNHNV and CDR2 is YYDKDF (reference sequence). The TCR comes from a human donor in good health (CMV status not recorded). Some clones in this sample may be carry-over from other donors' samples. V and J are TRBV15 and TRBJ1-5, with D possibly being TRBD1 (6 bases). The material sequenced was CD8+ T cells from cultured PBMCs, taken from culture after CMV antigen stimulation. The CDR3 DNA is TGTGCCACCAGCGTTGTCCGGGACAAATATCAGCCCCAGCATTTT. As protein: CATSVVRDKYQPQHF.